This T cell receptor (beta chain) was captured by sequencing in a study of T-cell reconstitution after alpha-beta-depleted transplantation in children. CDR1 and CDR2 (germline): DFQATT, SNEGSKA (reference sequence). The V and J ends lost 5 bases and 5 bases respectively, with 10 bases between them. The CDR3 has 11 amino acids. Preparation of the TCRbeta library used unique molecular identifiers. TCRdb re-called the PCR reads with MiXCR, one entry per CDR3 protein. The profile covers tens of thousands of distinct CDR3 sequences, with around 4.7% appearing a single time and approximately 17% taken by the ten largest. This clonotype was picked up many times.

V usage is TRBV20-1 and J usage is TRBJ2-7; D uncertain. The material sequenced was PBMCs, mostly from graft donor cells, taken 180 days after TCRalphabeta/CD19-depleted stem cell transplant. The sequence derives from a boy in the first two years of life who had a stem cell transplant for acute myeloid leukemia, so the T cells may come from the graft donor. The CDR3 loop is CSAAPYDEQYF. The CDR3 coding sequence is TGCAGTGCTGCTCCGTACGACGAGCAGTACTTC.